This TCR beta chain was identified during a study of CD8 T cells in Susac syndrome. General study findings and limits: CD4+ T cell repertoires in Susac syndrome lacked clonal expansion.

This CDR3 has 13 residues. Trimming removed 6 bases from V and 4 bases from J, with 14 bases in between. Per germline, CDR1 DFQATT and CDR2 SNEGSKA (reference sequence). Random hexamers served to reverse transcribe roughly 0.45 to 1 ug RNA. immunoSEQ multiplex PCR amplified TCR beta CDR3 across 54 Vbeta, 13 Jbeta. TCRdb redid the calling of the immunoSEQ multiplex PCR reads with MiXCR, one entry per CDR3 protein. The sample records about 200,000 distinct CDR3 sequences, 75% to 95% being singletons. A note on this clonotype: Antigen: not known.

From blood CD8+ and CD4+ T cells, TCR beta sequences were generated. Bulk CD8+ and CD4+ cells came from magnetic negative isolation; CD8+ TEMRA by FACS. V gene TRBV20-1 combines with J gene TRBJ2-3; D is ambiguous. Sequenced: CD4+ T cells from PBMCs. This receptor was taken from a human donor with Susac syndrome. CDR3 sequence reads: CSAEIRDADTQYF. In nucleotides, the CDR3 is TGCAGTGCCGAGATACGAGACGCAGATACGCAGTATTTT.